The rows below give T cell receptor beta chains drawn from one sample of a study of CD8+ T cells in alopecia areata. TCRdb keeps only in-frame clones here, not all; method: immunoSEQ multiplex PCR. The data hold 130,000 to 150,000 clones, with less than 65% observed a single time. Material: CD8+ T cells sorted from blood. These receptors all stem from a human donor in good health. Both conserved end residues are part of each CDR3. Each record gives: clone size, D gene, J gene, CDR3 length, V gene, CDR3 DNA, CDR3 protein. D genes are given only for firm matches. Only part of the rows carry a size: once, few, many, or a class if the clone is expanded.

.,TRBD2,TRBJ2-7,14,TRBV5-6,TGTGCCAGCAGCCCGGGACTAGGAGCACACGAGCAGTACTTC,CASSPGLGAHEQYF
.,.,TRBJ1-5,14,TRBV2,TGTGCCAGCACCACAAACCGGAATGGTCAGCCCCAGCATTTT,CASTTNRNGQPQHF
few,TRBD2,TRBJ2-1,13,TRBV29-1,TGCAGCGTTTCACTTAGCGGGTACAATGAGCAGTTCTTC,CSVSLSGYNEQFF
.,TRBD2,TRBJ2-7,17,TRBV5-6,TGTGCCAGCAGCTTGGAGGGACTAGCGGGAGTAGCCTACGAGCAGTACTTC,CASSLEGLAGVAYEQYF
.,.,TRBJ1-5,13,TRBV27,TGTGCCAGCAGTTTATCTGCCGGTCAGCCCCAGCATTTT,CASSLSAGQPQHF
few,.,TRBJ1-1,13,TRBV9,TGTGCCAGCAGCGTAGCGGGAGACTCTGAAGCTTTCTTT,CASSVAGDSEAFF
.,.,TRBJ1-2,15,TRBV29-1,TGCAGCGTTGATCAGGGGCGGGGAGCTAACTATGGCTACACCTTC,CSVDQGRGANYGYTF
few,TRBD1,TRBJ2-1,18,TRBV13,TGTGCCAGCAGCGACAGGGGCCCTCCTCGGAGTATATACAATGAGCAGTTCTTC,CASSDRGPPRSIYNEQFF
.,.,TRBJ2-5,15,TRBV5-1,TGCGCCAGCAGCTTCCCCGGGAGTTGGCAAGAGACCCAGTACTTC,CASSFPGSWQETQYF
once,.,TRBJ1-1,12,TRBV6-5,TGTGCCAGCAGACAGTCCAACACTGAAGCTTTCTTT,CASRQSNTEAFF
few,.,TRBJ2-5,11,TRBV19,TGTGCCAGTAGTCCTGAAGAGACCCAGTACTTC,CASSPEETQYF
.,.,TRBJ2-5,16,TRBV2,TGTGCCAGCAGCGGATCGGGACTTCACACGGCCGAGACCCAGTACTTC,CASSGSGLHTAETQYF
once,.,TRBJ2-5,14,TRBV29-1,TGCAGCGTTGCGGGTCTGGGATCGGCCGAGACCCAGTACTTC,CSVAGLGSAETQYF
.,TRBD1,TRBJ1-5,15,TRBV28,TGTGCCAGCAGTTCCGGGACAGGAGACAATCAGCCCCAGCATTTT,CASSSGTGDNQPQHF
.,.,TRBJ2-2,14,TRBV30,TGTGCCTGGTCGAACCCGACAGGCGGCGGGGAGCTGTTTTTT,CAWSNPTGGGELFF
.,.,TRBJ2-2,12,TRBV29-1,TGCAGCGTTGGTGAAGCGTCAAGGGAGCTGTTTTTT,CSVGEASRELFF
.,TRBD2,TRBJ2-7,16,TRBV12-5,TGTGCTAGTGGTTCCCCACTAGCGGGAGGAGTGGACGAGCAGTACTTC,CASGSPLAGGVDEQYF
once,TRBD2,TRBJ2-5,14,TRBV6-6,TGTGCCAGCAGTCTAGCGGGAGTCGGCGAGACCCAGTACTTC,CASSLAGVGETQYF
.,.,TRBJ2-3,17,TRBV7-9,TGTGCCAGCAGCTTACCAGGACCGGGAAGGAGCACAGATACGCAGTATTTT,CASSLPGPGRSTDTQYF
.,.,TRBJ2-5,14,TRBV29-1,TGCAGCGTCGAAACGACAGGACTACAAGAGACCCAGTACTTC,CSVETTGLQETQYF
.,.,TRBJ1-1,16,TRBV4-1,TGCGCCAGCAGCCAAGGCGAGGGACGGCGGAACACTGAAGCTTTCTTT,CASSQGEGRRNTEAFF
.,.,TRBJ2-2,11,TRBV29-1,TGCAGCGGGGTTTACACCGGGGAGCTGTTTTTT,CSGVYTGELFF
few,.,TRBJ2-5,14,TRBV2,TGTGCCAGCCGGGTGGGGCGGTTACAAGAGACCCAGTACTTC,CASRVGRLQETQYF
.,.,TRBJ1-2,16,TRBV29-1,TGCAGCGTTGACGGAGGGTACAGTGTACCTAACTATGGCTACACCTTC,CSVDGGYSVPNYGYTF
.,TRBD2,TRBJ2-1,12,TRBV5-6,TGTGCCAGCAATGTAGCGGGGGCTTGGGAGTTCTTC,CASNVAGAWEFF
.,.,TRBJ2-2,12,TRBV30,TGTGCCTGGAGTGTCAACACCGGGGAGCTGTTTTTT,CAWSVNTGELFF
.,.,TRBJ2-5,12,TRBV28,TGTGCCAGCAGTTTGAGGAAAGAGACCCAGTACTTC,CASSLRKETQYF
few,.,TRBJ2-7,14,TRBV4-1,TGCGCCAGCAGCCCAAGTGGGACGAGGGGGGAGCAGTACTTC,CASSPSGTRGEQYF
few,TRBD1,TRBJ2-1,14,TRBV29-1,TGCAGCGTTGTGGCAGGGGGCTCCTACAATGAGCAGTTCTTC,CSVVAGGSYNEQFF
few,.,TRBJ2-5,11,TRBV6-6,TGTGCCAGCGGGGAGGTAGAGACCCAGTACTTC,CASGEVETQYF
.,TRBD2,TRBJ2-3,14,TRBV29-1,TGCAGCCTTGGACTAGCGGGACCCACAGATACGCAGTATTTT,CSLGLAGPTDTQYF
.,TRBD2,TRBJ2-1,15,TRBV4-1,TGCGCCAGCAGGCCCGGGACTAGCGGGACAAATGAGCAGTTCTTC,CASRPGTSGTNEQFF
.,TRBD2,TRBJ2-1,17,TRBV13,TGTGCCAGCAGCTTAGCTGGAGCGGGGATCCATTACAATGAGCAGTTCTTC,CASSLAGAGIHYNEQFF
.,TRBD2,TRBJ2-5,14,TRBV6-6,TGTGCCAGCACATACCTGGGGGGGGAGGAGACCCAGTACTTC,CASTYLGGEETQYF
few,TRBD2,TRBJ2-2,15,TRBV30,TGTGCCTGGAGTGTATTCGGGAGGTACACCGGGGAGCTGTTTTTT,CAWSVFGRYTGELFF
.,.,TRBJ2-5,14,TRBV28,TGTGCCAGCAGTTTATGGGGGCCTCAAGAGACCCAGTACTTC,CASSLWGPQETQYF
.,TRBD1,TRBJ2-7,14,TRBV6-5,TGTGCCAGCAGAGCCGGGACAGGGGGCAGCGAGCAGTACTTC,CASRAGTGGSEQYF